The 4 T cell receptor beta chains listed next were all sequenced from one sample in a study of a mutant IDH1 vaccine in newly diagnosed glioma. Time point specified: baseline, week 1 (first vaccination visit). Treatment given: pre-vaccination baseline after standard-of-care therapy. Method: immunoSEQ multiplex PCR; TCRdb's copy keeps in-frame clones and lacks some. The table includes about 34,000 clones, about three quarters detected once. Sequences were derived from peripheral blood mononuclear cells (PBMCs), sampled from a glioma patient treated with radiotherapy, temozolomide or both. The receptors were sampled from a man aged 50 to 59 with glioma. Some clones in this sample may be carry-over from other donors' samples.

The CDR3 sequence: CASAPLKRTGATNEKLFF. CDR3 DNA sequence: TGTGCCAGCGCCCCTTTAAAGAGGACGGGGGCGACTAATGAAAAACTGTTTTTT. The V call is TRBV7-9, the J call TRBJ1-4; D possibly corresponds to TRBD1 (6 bases). This CDR3 is 18 amino acids long. V was cut by 8 bases and J by 2 bases, with 24 bases left in between. Germline CDR1 reads SEHNR; CDR2 reads FQNEAQ (reference sequence).

This CDR3 reads CATSTQGSYEQYF. CDR3 nucleotides: TGTGCCACTTCAACCCAGGGGTCCTACGAGCAGTACTTC. The chain carries TRBV19 and TRBJ2-7; D is perhaps TRBD1 (6 bases). The germline gives CDR1 LNHDA, CDR2 SQIVND (reference sequence). The CDR3 sequence is 13 residues long. Trimming took 10 bases from V and 1 from J, leaving 14 bases between them.

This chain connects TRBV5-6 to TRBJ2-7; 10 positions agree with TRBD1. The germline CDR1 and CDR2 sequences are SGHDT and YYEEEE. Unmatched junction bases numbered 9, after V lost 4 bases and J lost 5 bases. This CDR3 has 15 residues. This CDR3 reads CASSLGTGVGHEQYF. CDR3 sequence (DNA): TGTGCCAGCAGCCTAGGGACAGGGGTAGGGCACGAGCAGTACTTC.

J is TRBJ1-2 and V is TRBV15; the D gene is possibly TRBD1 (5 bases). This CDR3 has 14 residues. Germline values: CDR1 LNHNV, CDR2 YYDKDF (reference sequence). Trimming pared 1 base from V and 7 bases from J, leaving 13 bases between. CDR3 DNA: TGTGCCACCAGCAGAGGGAGGGGCGCAAGTGGCTACACCTTC. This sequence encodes CATSRGRGASGYTF.